This T cell receptor beta chain derives from a study of beta chain features in type 1 diabetes. Study overall: Examined across all samples were roughly 110,000,000 sorted cells.

Study-wide points: The study found moderately but significantly shorter TCRB CDR3s in all four CD4+ subsets of Type 1 diabetes patients. Amplification by PCR could prefer shorter templates, with the same effect in patients and controls.

Reverse transcription of all isolated RNA meant that expressed TCRB transcripts were sequenced. Sequenced by immunoSEQ multiplex PCR; TCRdb stores in-frame clones only, minus some. The data contain around 280,000 clones, around 16% of them singletons. This clone occurred a few times. The antigen remains unidentified. This CDR3 has 15 residues. Looked up from germline, CDR1 is SGDLS and CDR2 is YYNGEE. V shed 4 bases and J 0 bases; nucleotides not matched to a gene: 3. A CD45RO/CCR7/CD25/CD127/CD95/CD27 panel sorted naive, central memory, regulatory and stem cell-like memory CD4+ cells. V usage is TRBV9 and J usage is TRBJ2-3, with 9 bases that match TRBD2. The specimen sequenced was naive CD4+ T cells from blood. The sequence came from a man younger than 30 with type 1 diabetes. Written as DNA, the CDR3 is TGTGCCAGCAGCCCCACTAGCGGGAGCACAGATACGCAGTATTTT. It encodes CASSPTSGSTDTQYF.